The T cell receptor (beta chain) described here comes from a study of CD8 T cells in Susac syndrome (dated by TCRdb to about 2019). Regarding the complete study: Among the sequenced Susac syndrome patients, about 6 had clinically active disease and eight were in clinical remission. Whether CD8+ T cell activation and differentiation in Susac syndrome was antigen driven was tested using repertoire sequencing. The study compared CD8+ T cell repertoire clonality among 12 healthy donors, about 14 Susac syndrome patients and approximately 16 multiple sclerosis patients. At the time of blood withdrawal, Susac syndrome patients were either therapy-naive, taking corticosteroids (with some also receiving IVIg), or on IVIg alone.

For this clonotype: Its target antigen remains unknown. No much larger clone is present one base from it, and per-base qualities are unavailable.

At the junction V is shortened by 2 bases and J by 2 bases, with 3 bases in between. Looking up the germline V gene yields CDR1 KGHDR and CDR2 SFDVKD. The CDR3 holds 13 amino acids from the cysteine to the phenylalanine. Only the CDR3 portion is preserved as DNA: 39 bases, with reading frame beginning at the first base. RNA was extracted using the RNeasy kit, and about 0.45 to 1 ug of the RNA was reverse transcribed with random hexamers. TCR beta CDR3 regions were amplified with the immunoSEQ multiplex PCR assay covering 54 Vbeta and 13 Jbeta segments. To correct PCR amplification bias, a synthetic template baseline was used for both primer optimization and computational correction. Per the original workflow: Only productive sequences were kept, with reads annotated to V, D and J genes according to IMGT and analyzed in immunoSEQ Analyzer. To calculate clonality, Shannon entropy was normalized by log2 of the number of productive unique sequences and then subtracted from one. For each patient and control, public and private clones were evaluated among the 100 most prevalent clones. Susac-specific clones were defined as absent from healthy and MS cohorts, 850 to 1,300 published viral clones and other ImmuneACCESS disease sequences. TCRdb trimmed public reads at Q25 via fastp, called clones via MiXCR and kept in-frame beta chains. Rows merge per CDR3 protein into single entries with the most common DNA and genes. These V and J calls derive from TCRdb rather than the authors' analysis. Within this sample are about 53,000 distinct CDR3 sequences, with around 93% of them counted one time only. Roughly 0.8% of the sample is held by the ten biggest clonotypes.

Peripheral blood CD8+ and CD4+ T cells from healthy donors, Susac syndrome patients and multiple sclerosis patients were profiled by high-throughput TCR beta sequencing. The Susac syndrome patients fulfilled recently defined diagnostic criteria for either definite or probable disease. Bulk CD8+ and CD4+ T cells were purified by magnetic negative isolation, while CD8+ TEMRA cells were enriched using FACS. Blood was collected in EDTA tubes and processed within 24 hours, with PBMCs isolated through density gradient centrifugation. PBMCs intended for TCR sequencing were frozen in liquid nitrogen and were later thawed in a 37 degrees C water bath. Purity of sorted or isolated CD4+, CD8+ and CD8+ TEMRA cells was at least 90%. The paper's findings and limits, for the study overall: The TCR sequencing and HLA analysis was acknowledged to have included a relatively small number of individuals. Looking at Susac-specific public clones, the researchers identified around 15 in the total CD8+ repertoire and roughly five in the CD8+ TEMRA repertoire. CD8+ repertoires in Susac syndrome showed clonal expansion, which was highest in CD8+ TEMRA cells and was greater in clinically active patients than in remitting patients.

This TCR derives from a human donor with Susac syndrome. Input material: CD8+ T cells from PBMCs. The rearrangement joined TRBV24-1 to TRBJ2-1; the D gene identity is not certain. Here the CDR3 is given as CATSDWAYNEQFF. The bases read TGTGCCACCAGTGATTGGGCCTACAATGAGCAGTTCTTC.